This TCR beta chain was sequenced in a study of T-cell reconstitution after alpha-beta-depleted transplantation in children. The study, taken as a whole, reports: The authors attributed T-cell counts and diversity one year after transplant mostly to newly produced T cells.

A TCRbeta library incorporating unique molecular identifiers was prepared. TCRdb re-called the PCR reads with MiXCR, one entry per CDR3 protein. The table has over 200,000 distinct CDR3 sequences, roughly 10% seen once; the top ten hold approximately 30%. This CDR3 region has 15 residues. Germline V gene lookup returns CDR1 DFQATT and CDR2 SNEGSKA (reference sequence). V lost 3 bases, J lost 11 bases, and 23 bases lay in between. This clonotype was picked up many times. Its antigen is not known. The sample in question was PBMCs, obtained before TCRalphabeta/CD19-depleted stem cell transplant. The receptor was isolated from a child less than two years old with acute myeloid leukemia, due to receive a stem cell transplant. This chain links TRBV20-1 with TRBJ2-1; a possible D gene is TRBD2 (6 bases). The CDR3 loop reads CSASLGGGGLRKQFF. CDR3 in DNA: TGCAGTGCTAGTCTGGGAGGCGGTGGCCTCAGGAAGCAGTTCTTC.